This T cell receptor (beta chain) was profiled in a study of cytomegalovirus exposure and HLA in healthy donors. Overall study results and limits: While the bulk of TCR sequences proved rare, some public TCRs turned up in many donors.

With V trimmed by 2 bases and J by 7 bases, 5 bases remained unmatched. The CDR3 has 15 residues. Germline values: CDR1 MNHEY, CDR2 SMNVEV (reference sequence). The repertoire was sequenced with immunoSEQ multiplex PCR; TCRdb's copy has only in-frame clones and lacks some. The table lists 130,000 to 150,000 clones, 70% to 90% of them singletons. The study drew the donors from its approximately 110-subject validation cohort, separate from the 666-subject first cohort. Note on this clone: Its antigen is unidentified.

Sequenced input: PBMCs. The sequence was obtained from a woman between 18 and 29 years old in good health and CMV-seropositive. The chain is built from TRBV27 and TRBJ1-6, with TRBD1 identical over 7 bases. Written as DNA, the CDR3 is TGTGCCAGCAGTTTACGACAGGGTTTCAATTCACCCCTCCACTTT. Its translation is CASSLRQGFNSPLHF.